These T cell receptor beta chains were read from a single sample in a study of OX40 agonist ivuxolimab in advanced cancers. Libraries were prepared by immunoSEQ multiplex PCR; TCRdb keeps only in-frame clonotypes and omits some of them. Of approximately 60,000 clones in the sample, around 89% were seen once. Sequenced material: CD4+ or CD8+ T cells sorted from blood, taken in a trial of the OX40 agonist ivuxolimab. The receptors stem from an adult with an advanced solid tumor such as melanoma, head and neck, liver or kidney cancer. CDR3s include the opening cysteine and the closing phenylalanine or tryptophan. A D gene is named only where the DNA matches it firmly. Part of the rows lack a size; the others show once, few, many or a class for expanded clones.

d_gene	abundance	j_gene	v_gene	CDR3aa	CDR3nt
TRBD1	.	TRBJ1-2	TRBV6-1	CASSEYPDGRQGEYGYTF	TGTGCCAGCAGTGAATACCCTGATGGGCGACAGGGAGAATATGGCTACACCTTC
.	.	TRBJ1-1	TRBV27	CASSLRGVNTEAFF	TGTGCCAGCAGTTTGAGAGGCGTGAACACTGAAGCTTTCTTT
.	.	TRBJ1-5	TRBV4-1	CASSQERFEPQHF	TGCGCCAGCAGCCAAGAACGTTTCGAGCCCCAGCATTTT
.	.	TRBJ2-2	TRBV19	CASSIGWGNTGELFF	TGTGCCAGTAGTATTGGGTGGGGAAACACCGGGGAGCTGTTTTTT
.	.	TRBJ2-1	TRBV5-4	CASSPTGWGIGNEQFF	TGTGCCAGCAGCCCCACAGGGTGGGGTATCGGCAATGAGCAGTTCTTC
.	.	TRBJ2-7	TRBV27	CASSLSARTYEQYF	TGTGCCAGCAGTTTATCGGCCAGGACGTACGAGCAGTACTTC
.	.	TRBJ2-7	TRBV28	CATRSYEQYF	TGTGCCACCCGGAGCTACGAGCAGTACTTC
.	once	TRBJ2-1	TRBV14	CASSHLGTRNNNEQFF	TGTGCCAGCAGCCACCTCGGGACTCGAAATAACAATGAGCAGTTCTTC
TRBD2	.	TRBJ2-1	TRBV7-3	CASSLNGPGGLAGYNEQFF	TGTGCCAGCAGCTTGAACGGACCAGGTGGGCTAGCGGGTTACAATGAGCAGTTCTTC
.	.	TRBJ1-5	TRBV7-8	CASSLALRQPQHF	TGTGCCAGCAGCTTAGCGTTGCGGCAGCCCCAGCATTTT
.	.	TRBJ2-7	TRBV27	CASSHQYEQYF	TGTGCCAGCAGTCATCAATACGAGCAGTACTTC
.	.	TRBJ2-1	TRBV27	CASSFVLYGSYNEQFF	TGTGCCAGCAGTTTTGTCCTTTACGGCTCCTACAATGAGCAGTTCTTC
TRBD1	.	TRBJ2-7	TRBV7-9	CASDLPDRGWDEQYF	TGTGCCAGCGATCTCCCGGACAGGGGGTGGGACGAGCAGTACTTC
TRBD2	.	TRBJ2-7	TRBV6-6	CASRGDGTSNPYEQYF	TGTGCCAGTCGGGGAGATGGGACTAGCAACCCCTACGAGCAGTACTTC
.	.	TRBJ2-6	TRBV13	CASSYRFGAGANVLTF	TGTGCCAGCAGTTACAGGTTTGGAGCTGGGGCCAACGTCCTGACTTTC
.	few	TRBJ1-1	TRBV14	CASSHTWLNTEAFF	TGTGCCAGCAGCCATACTTGGCTGAACACTGAAGCTTTCTTT
TRBD2	medium-sized	TRBJ2-3	TRBV27	CASSFGLAAAQYF	TGTGCCAGCAGTTTCGGACTAGCGGCTGCGCAGTATTTT
TRBD1	.	TRBJ2-3	TRBV6-5	CASSPPGGDTQYF	TGTGCCAGCAGCCCACCAGGGGGTGATACGCAGTATTTT
.	.	TRBJ2-5	TRBV7-9	CASSLPEKGPETQYF	TGTGCCAGCAGCTTACCCGAGAAGGGGCCCGAGACCCAGTACTTC
TRBD1	.	TRBJ1-5	TRBV19	CASSIDWGQANQPQHF	TGTGCCAGTAGTATAGATTGGGGACAGGCCAATCAGCCCCAGCATTTT
.	once	TRBJ2-1	TRBV7-8	CASSPRGAETNEQFF	TGTGCCAGCAGCCCGAGAGGGGCGGAAACAAATGAGCAGTTCTTC
TRBD2	.	TRBJ2-7	TRBV14	CASSRWTSGMHEQYF	TGTGCCAGCAGTCGATGGACTAGCGGGATGCACGAGCAGTACTTC
TRBD2	.	TRBJ2-7	TRBV27	CASSLVAGAPEQYF	TGTGCCAGCAGTTTGGTGGCGGGAGCCCCCGAGCAGTACTTC
.	.	TRBJ1-2	TRBV6-1	CASRGTTANTF	TGTGCCAGCAGGGGGACGACGGCGAACACCTTC
TRBD2	few	TRBJ2-1	TRBV30	CASELAGVHEQFF	TGTGCCAGTGAACTAGCGGGAGTACATGAGCAGTTCTTC
TRBD1	.	TRBJ2-7	TRBV27	CASSGTGTGAYEQYF	TGTGCCAGCAGTGGAACCGGGACAGGTGCCTACGAGCAGTACTTC
.	.	TRBJ2-7	TRBV5-1	CASSLAQGRFYEQYF	TGCGCCAGCAGCTTGGCTCAGGGGAGATTTTACGAGCAGTACTTC
.	.	TRBJ2-3	TRBV19	CASSIVGALDTQYF	TGTGCCAGTAGTATCGTAGGGGCTCTAGATACGCAGTATTTT
TRBD1	.	TRBJ2-7	TRBV7-9	CASSRSGDRGIEQYF	TGTGCCAGCAGCCGCAGCGGGGACAGGGGGATCGAGCAGTACTTC
TRBD1	.	TRBJ1-5	TRBV19	CATSPGTGGNQPQHF	TGTGCCACGTCCCCCGGGACAGGGGGCAATCAGCCCCAGCATTTT
TRBD2	.	TRBJ2-5	TRBV27	CASSLSRTSGRETQYF	TGTGCCAGCAGTTTATCGAGGACTAGCGGGAGGGAGACCCAGTACTTC
TRBD2	once	TRBJ2-7	TRBV4-2	CASSQGLAGAPYEQYF	TGTGCCAGCAGCCAAGGGCTAGCGGGAGCCCCCTACGAGCAGTACTTC